These 11 T cell receptor beta chains share one sample of origin, sequenced in a study of control samples from healthy donors and cancer patients. Only in-frame clones appear in the TCRdb table, and some are missing; sequencing was by immunoSEQ multiplex PCR. The sample includes under 200,000 clones. The sample consisted of blood. These receptor sequences come from a woman aged 25 to 39 in good health.

V is TRBV6-1 and J is TRBJ1-1; 8 nucleotides agree with TRBD1. Germline V gives CDR1 MNHNS, CDR2 SASEGT. The CDR3 runs to 14 residues. V dropped 2 bases and J dropped 11; count of bases not matched to a gene: 10. CDR3: CASSEPPGQAGAFF. CDR3 DNA sequence: TGTGCCAGCAGTGAACCCCCGGGACAGGCGGGGGCTTTCTTT.

The V and J genes are TRBV10-1 and TRBJ2-5; D is uncertain. Between the trimmed V and J ends, which lost 3 bases and 4 bases, there was a span of 15 bases. CDR3 length: 15 residues. From germline, CDR1 is WNHNN and CDR2 SYGVQD (reference sequence). CDR3: CASSETGSWGETQYF. CDR3 DNA sequence: TGCGCCAGCAGTGAAACGGGTTCTTGGGGAGAGACCCAGTACTTC.

The CDR3 spells CASSLYPVGEQYF. The CDR3, as DNA: TGCGCCAGCAGCTTGTATCCGGTCGGCGAGCAGTACTTC. The gene calls are TRBV5-1 and TRBJ2-7; no clear D gene. Germline CDR1 is SGHRS and CDR2 is YFSETQ. The CDR3 has 13 amino acids. The V end lost 1 base, the J end lost 6 bases, and 11 bases lay between the germline ends.

The V and J genes are TRBV7-2 and TRBJ2-2; 11 bases fit TRBD2. The CDR3 loop spans 15 amino acids. In germline, CDR1 is SGHTA, CDR2 FQGNSA. Losses at the gene ends were 5 bases for V and 3 bases for J; bases not matched to a gene: 2. CDR3 sequence (DNA): TGTGCCAGCAGCCAGACTAGCGGGGACACCGGGGAGCTGTTTTTT. Translation gives CASSQTSGDTGELFF. Filled out from reference TRBV7-2 and TRBJ2-2, the complete variable domain reads GAGVSQSPSNKVTEKGKDVELRCDPISGHTALYWYRQSLGQGLEFLIYFQGNSAPDKSGLPSDRFSAERTGGSVSTLTIQRTQQEDSAVYLCASSQTSGDTGELFFGEGSRLTVL.

This chain joins TRBV4-1 and TRBJ1-5; perhaps TRBD1 as D (5 bases). Trimming removed 0 bases from V and 5 bases from J, with 11 bases in between. This CDR3 region has 15 residues. Germline values: CDR1 MGHRA, CDR2 YSYEKL. CDR3 coding DNA: TGCGCCAGCAGCCAAGATTCCAGGGATTATCAGCCCCAGCATTTT. The encoded protein is CASSQDSRDYQPQHF.

The chain joins TRBV4-1 to TRBJ2-7; TRBD2 might be the D (5 bases). V was clipped by 0 bases and J by 12 bases, with 12 bases between them. From germline, CDR1 is MGHRA and CDR2 YSYEKL. The CDR3 sequence is 12 residues long. The CDR3 DNA reads TGCGCCAGCAGCCAAGATCAAATAGGAGGGTACTTC. This translates into CASSQDQIGGYF.

The V and J genes are TRBV5-5 and TRBJ1-1; 7 nucleotides align to TRBD1. Germline trimming cut 3 bases from V and 0 bases from J; bases unmatched to any gene: 8. Germline V gene data show CDR1 as SGHKS and CDR2 as YYEKEE (reference sequence). CDR3 length: 16 amino acids. The DNA for the CDR3 is TGTGCCAGCAGCTGGCAGGGGGAGACAATGAACACTGAAGCTTTCTTT. This encodes CASSWQGETMNTEAFF.

This chain uses TRBV18 with TRBJ1-5; TRBD1 might be the D (5 bases). This CDR3 has 15 residues. CDR1 is KGHSH, CDR2 LQKENI, per germline. The V and J ends lost 2 bases and 5 bases respectively, with 13 bases between them. The CDR3: CASSPDQGLHQPQHF. Written as DNA, the CDR3 is TGTGCCAGCTCACCAGATCAGGGACTACATCAGCCCCAGCATTTT.

CDR3 DNA sequence: TGTGCCAGCAGCCATCCCCTTAGACTAGCGGGGGAAGATAGCACAGATACGCAGTATTTT. Its translation is CASSHPLRLAGEDSTDTQYF. The chain combines TRBV4-2 with TRBJ2-3; 12 bases are a match to TRBD2. The V gene end was trimmed by 3 bases and the J gene end by 0 bases; junction bases not matched to a gene: 13. In germline, CDR1 is LGHNA, CDR2 YNFKEQ. The CDR3 spans 20 residues.

This rearrangement joins TRBV28 to TRBJ1-2; 9 bases are shared with TRBD1. V lost 4 bases and J lost 1; bases outside the gene matches: 16. CDR1 and CDR2 from the germline V gene are MDHEN and SYDVKM. This CDR3 spans 19 amino acids. CDR3 residues: CASSSDPRDREHYNYGYTF. The DNA of the CDR3 is TGTGCCAGCAGTTCCGATCCCCGGGACAGGGAGCACTATAACTATGGCTACACCTTC.

The V and J genes are TRBV18 and TRBJ2-4; D possibly corresponds to TRBD2 (6 bases). V gave up 0 bases and J gave up 0 bases, with 24 bases separating them. The germline gives CDR1 KGHSH, CDR2 LQKENI. This CDR3 contains 21 residues. The CDR3, as DNA: TGTGCCAGCTCACCACCGTATTTCAGGGCCAAACCGGGACTAGCCAAAAACATTCAGTACTTC. This sequence encodes CASSPPYFRAKPGLAKNIQYF.